The clone carrying this T cell receptor beta chain was detected ten times or more. CDR1 is DFQATT and CDR2 is SNEGSKA in the germline V gene (reference sequence). This CDR3 has 12 residues. V trimming: 7 bases; J trimming: 6 bases; junction bases outside the gene matches: 8. TCRdb itself ran the 5' RACE reads through MiXCR, one entry per CDR3 protein. Of roughly 20,000 distinct CDR3 sequences in the sample, about 31% are singletons; the top ten hold 2% to 2.5%. This TCR derives from a female donor with breast cancer. J is TRBJ2-7 and V is TRBV20-1, with TRBD2 matching over 8 bases. Sequences were obtained from tumor-infiltrating naive CD4+ T cells sorted from the breast tumor. As for subset: naive CD4+ T cells, CD4+CD45RA+CD25-. CDR3 nucleotides: TGCAGTGGAGTCGGGAGGGTAGGCGAGCAGTACTTC. Translation: CSGVGRVGEQYF.